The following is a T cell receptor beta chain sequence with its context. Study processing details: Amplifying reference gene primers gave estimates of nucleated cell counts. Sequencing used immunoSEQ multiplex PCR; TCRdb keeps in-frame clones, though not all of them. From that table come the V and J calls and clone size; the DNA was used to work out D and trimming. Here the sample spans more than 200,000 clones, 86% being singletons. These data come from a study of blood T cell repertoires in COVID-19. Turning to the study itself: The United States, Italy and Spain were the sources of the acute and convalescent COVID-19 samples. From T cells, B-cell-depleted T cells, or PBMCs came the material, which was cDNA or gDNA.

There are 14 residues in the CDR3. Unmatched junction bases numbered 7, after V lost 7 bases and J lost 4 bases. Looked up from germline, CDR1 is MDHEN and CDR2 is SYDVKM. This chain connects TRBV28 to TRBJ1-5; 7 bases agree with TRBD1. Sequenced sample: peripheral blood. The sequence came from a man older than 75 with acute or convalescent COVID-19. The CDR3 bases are TGTGCCAGCACGAGGGGGCAGGGGAATCAGCCCCAGCATTTT. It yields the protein CASTRGQGNQPQHF.